Listed below are T cell receptor beta chains from one sample, sequenced in a study of cytomegalovirus exposure and HLA in healthy donors. Produced via immunoSEQ multiplex PCR; TCRdb's table is partial and in-frame only. Altogether more than 95,000 clones are present, about four fifths being singletons, with the ten largest covering 1.6%. The sample comprised PBMCs. The receptors come from a woman aged 18-35 years in good health and CMV-seronegative. Both conserved end residues are part of each CDR3. D genes are given only for firm matches. Size is stated for part of the rows, as once, few or many counts, or as a class when the clone is expanded.

15	NA	TRBV9	TRBJ2-2	few	TGTGCCAGCAGCGTAGCAAGGGCGGGCACCGGGGAGCTGTTTTTT	CASSVARAGTGELFF
10	NA	TRBV20-1	TRBJ2-7	NA	TGCAGTGCTACGACAGTAAGGCAGTACTTC	CSATTVRQYF
13	NA	TRBV6-5	TRBJ1-2	NA	TGTGCCAGCACCAGCGGGGCCCGCGGTGGCTACACCTTC	CASTSGARGGYTF
15	NA	TRBV6-5	TRBJ2-4	few	TGTGCCAGCAGTTCAGGCGATCTAGCCAAAAACATTCAGTACTTC	CASSSGDLAKNIQYF
22	NA	TRBV29-1	TRBJ2-5	NA	TGCAGCGTTGAAGATCCCAGGACCAGCCCAGGACAGGGCTTGGGGGGGCAAGAGACCCAGTACTTC	CSVEDPRTSPGQGLGGQETQYF
14	NA	TRBV7-9	TRBJ2-5	NA	TGTGCCAGCAGCTTGGGGGGGCAAGGGGAGACCCAGTACTTC	CASSLGGQGETQYF
15	NA	TRBV19	TRBJ1-1	NA	TGTGCCAGTACCGAAAACGGACACCCGAACACTGAAGCTTTCTTT	CASTENGHPNTEAFF
13	NA	TRBV2	TRBJ1-5	NA	TGTGCCAGCAGTGGCGGCAGCCTATGGCCCCAGCATTTT	CASSGGSLWPQHF
11	NA	TRBV18	TRBJ1-4	few	TGTGCCAGCTCCCCCGGTGAAAAACTGTTTTTT	CASSPGEKLFF
17	TRBD1	TRBV30	TRBJ1-2	NA	TGTGCCTGGAGCGACCGGTTCGGGGACAGGACTAACTATGGCTACACCTTC	CAWSDRFGDRTNYGYTF
16	TRBD1	TRBV7-9	TRBJ2-7	NA	TGTGCCAGCAGCATACCAAACAGGGGGCTTTCCTACGAGCAGTACTTC	CASSIPNRGLSYEQYF
18	NA	TRBV5-4	TRBJ2-6	NA	TGTGCCAGCAGCTTGGCGGCAAGAGACAGCTCTGGGGCCAACGTCCTGACTTTC	CASSLAARDSSGANVLTF
15	NA	TRBV10-2	TRBJ1-1	NA	TGCGCCAGCAGTGAGGCTCCCGGACACAACACTGAAGCTTTCTTT	CASSEAPGHNTEAFF
14	NA	TRBV6-5	TRBJ1-2	once	TGTGCCAGCAGGCCGCCGACAGGACCTTATGGCTACACCTTC	CASRPPTGPYGYTF
16	NA	TRBV6-6	TRBJ1-6	NA	TGTGCCAGCAGTACACGTGGGGTGCAGGGTAGCTCACCCCTCCACTTT	CASSTRGVQGSSPLHF
15	TRBD2	TRBV7-3	TRBJ2-1	NA	TGTGCCAGCAGCCAACTAGCGGGGGGGCAGAGTGAGCAGTTCTTC	CASSQLAGGQSEQFF
12	TRBD1	TRBV6-6	TRBJ1-2	NA	TGTGCCAGCAGTTACTCCCAGGGGGACTACACCTTC	CASSYSQGDYTF
16	NA	TRBV15	TRBJ2-6	NA	TGTGCCACCAGCATGACAGCTTTTTCTGGGGCCAACGTCCTGACTTTC	CATSMTAFSGANVLTF
11	NA	TRBV20-1	TRBJ2-7	few	TGCAGTGCTTCACAGAACTACGAGCAGTACTTC	CSASQNYEQYF
14	TRBD1	TRBV4-2	TRBJ2-1	NA	TGTGCCAGCTCCCCGGGACAGTCCTACAATGAGCAGTTCTTC	CASSPGQSYNEQFF
14	TRBD1	TRBV6-4	TRBJ1-1	many	TGTGCCAGCAGTGACGGGACAGGGGGCACTGAAGCTTTCTTT	CASSDGTGGTEAFF
16	TRBD1	TRBV28	TRBJ2-4	NA	TGTGCCAGCAGTTTAAGGTCCAGGGGGCTGGAAAACATTCAGTACTTC	CASSLRSRGLENIQYF
15	NA	TRBV28	TRBJ1-2	NA	TGTGCCAGCAGTTTATACCGACTACTGGCCTATGGCTACACCTTC	CASSLYRLLAYGYTF
15	TRBD1	TRBV6-5	TRBJ1-2	NA	TGTGCCAGCAGTTCCCGGGACAGGGGATACTATGGCTACACCTTC	CASSSRDRGYYGYTF
13	TRBD1	TRBV10-3	TRBJ1-1	few	TGTGCCATCAGGGACAGGGGAGACACTGAAGCTTTCTTT	CAIRDRGDTEAFF
13	NA	TRBV27	TRBJ2-7	NA	TGTGCCAGCAGTTTAACTTCCGACTACGAGCAGTACTTC	CASSLTSDYEQYF
16	TRBD2	TRBV5-1	TRBJ2-3	NA	TGCGCCAGCAAGACTAGCGGGGGGGCATACACAGATACGCAGTATTTT	CASKTSGGAYTDTQYF
15	TRBD1	TRBV23-1	TRBJ1-1	few	TGCGCCAGCACAGGAGGAGGGGGCTTTAGCACTGAAGCTTTCTTT	CASTGGGGFSTEAFF
15	TRBD1	TRBV7-9	TRBJ1-3	NA	TGTGCCAGCAGCGCCCGACAGGGTCCTGGAAACACCATATATTTT	CASSARQGPGNTIYF
15	NA	TRBV19	TRBJ1-1	NA	TGTGCCACCCCGGAACGCGAGACACAGAACACTGAAGCTTTCTTT	CATPERETQNTEAFF
12	NA	TRBV6-5	TRBJ2-7	NA	TGTGCCAGCAATGACAGCGGGTACGAGCAGTACTTC	CASNDSGYEQYF
14	TRBD1	TRBV27	TRBJ2-2	NA	TGTGCCAGCAGTGTGACAGGGGCGGGTGGGGAGCTGTTTTTT	CASSVTGAGGELFF
15	NA	TRBV7-9	TRBJ2-1	NA	TGTGCCAGCAGCCGCGGGGCCTGGAAAAACAATGAGCAGTTCTTC	CASSRGAWKNNEQFF
16	TRBD1	TRBV6-5	TRBJ2-1	NA	TGTGCCAGCAGTTACTCTCCGGGACAGGGGCTCGATGAGCAGTTCTTC	CASSYSPGQGLDEQFF